This T cell receptor (beta chain) was retrieved from a study of molecular identifiers for immune sequencing clone quantification (dated by TCRdb to the late 2010s). The study in broad terms: For a replicate experiment, RNA from approximately 20,000 or 100,000 naive CD8 T cells was divided into five aliquots, of which four were sequenced. CD8 T cells were used in a methods study to benchmark molecular-identifier clustering-based TCR repertoire sequencing (MIDCIRS) and TCR RNA copy counting. Points the paper makes about the study in general: The naive libraries included spiked-in Jurkat TCR RNA (roughly nine copies' worth), and this RNA is not part of the donor repertoire. Modeling gave about three recovered TCR RNA copies per cell versus 9.5 to 10 by digital PCR, implying around 31% capture efficiency. Clones above 20 RNA copies held over 97% of molecules in CMV-specific effector cells but under 1% in naive cells. When barcode sub-clustering was left out, chimeric consensus sequences inflated TCR diversity, with chimeras reaching as high as 47%. Highly expanded clone sizes could be underestimated if identical TCR molecules share a barcode. Even against a background of 750,000 to 1,000,000 naive CD8 T cells, spiked-in Jurkat TCR RNA amounting to a single cell's worth was reported to be detectable.

Counted from cysteine to phenylalanine, this CDR3 has 13 amino acids. Only CDR3 DNA is held: 39 bases, read in frame from base 1. The CDR1 and CDR2 encoded by the germline V gene (reference sequence) are LNHDA and SQIVND. V drops 6 bases and J drops 0 bases, leaving 9 bases in between. Naive CD8 T cell libraries were made from about 21,000 to 970,000 sorted cells using 10%, 30% or 50% of purified RNA. On a BD FACSAria II, naive CD8 T cells were FACS-sorted as CD8+CD4-CCR7+CD45RA+ and collected into RLT Plus buffer. Ten to eleven TCR copies' worth of Jurkat RNA were spiked into roughly 19,000-1,000,000 naive CD8 T cell samples to test detection sensitivity. Enrichment of CD8 T cells was done with RosetteSep CD8+ T Cell Enrichment Cocktail plus Ficoll-Paque, and ACK red cell lysis came afterward. Details on this clonotype: It has no known antigen specificity. Nothing much larger sits one base from this clone, and base qualities are not available.

The protocol used for the library was PCR. TCRdb names NextSeq 500 as the instrument used. Bulk TCR libraries were made following a previously described method, with the TCR primers given in Table S5. The Qiagen AllPrep DNA/RNA kit was used to purify total RNA. Reads from multiple sequencing runs of the same library were pooled before analysis. As for the original processing: Reads were retained only if an exact TCR constant sequence was present, and the retained reads were trimmed to 150 nt and grouped according to their 12-nt molecular barcodes. Within each barcode group, reads were sub-clustered at a 15% Levenshtein threshold, and quality-weighted consensus sequences were built per RNA molecule. Non-functional sequences were excluded, and lower-count sequences lying one edit away from another sequence were also excluded. Based on fitting two negative binomial distributions, any barcode sub-cluster with under 20% of the maximum read count was discarded. TCRdb reworked the public reads: Q25 trimming with fastp, MiXCR clone assembly, productive beta chains retained. A single entry per CDR3 protein holds the most common genes and DNA from its merged rows. TCRdb's processing, not the study's, gives the V and J calls here. Counted in this sample were around 100,000 distinct CDR3 sequences; 35% to 40% of them appeared once. The ten largest clones add up to less than 5% of the sample.

This receptor was identified in a human donor in good health. Some libraries in this study had Jurkat cell RNA spiked in. Recombination joined TRBV19 with TRBJ2-7; no D gene can be assigned with confidence. Sequenced input: naive CD8+ T cells from blood, with Jurkat cell RNA spiked in. The cell subset or site label of this sample denotes: FACS-sorted CD8+CD4-CCR7+CD45RA+ naive T cells. The DNA is as follows: TGTGCCAGTAGGGGTTGGAGCTCCTACGAGCAGTACTTC. Translated, it reads CASRGWSSYEQYF.